This is a list of T cell receptor beta chains from one sample in a study of Ad26.COV2.S vaccination and SARS-CoV-2 variants. Method: immunoSEQ multiplex PCR; TCRdb's copy keeps in-frame clones and lacks some. The sample contains some 480,000 clones, 87% of which appear only once. The sample here was peripheral blood, taken in a trial of Ad26.COV2.S vaccine versus placebo. The receptors stem from a person aged 18-60 years who received the Ad26.COV2.S COVID-19 vaccine or a placebo. Both conserved end residues are part of each CDR3. A D gene is named only where the DNA matches it firmly. Part of the rows lack a size; the others show once, few, many or a class for expanded clones.

. TRBJ2-3 14 . TRBV2 TGTGCCAGCAGTTGGCAGAGAAGCACAGATACGCAGTATTTT CASSWQRSTDTQYF
TRBD1 TRBJ1-3 13 . TRBV28 TGTGCCAGCAGGGGGACAGGGGGAGACACCATATATTTT CASRGTGGDTIYF
. TRBJ2-7 18 . TRBV28 TGTGCCAGCAGTCCACGGGTATGGGCCCCTCAAACTTTATACGAGCAGTACTTC CASSPRVWAPQTLYEQYF
. TRBJ1-1 15 . TRBV15 TGTGCCACCAGCAGACGACAGATACTGAACACTGAAGCTTTCTTT CATSRRQILNTEAFF
. TRBJ1-3 14 . TRBV9 TGTGCCAGCAGCGTGAGGGTTTCTGGAAACACCATATATTTT CASSVRVSGNTIYF
. TRBJ2-5 15 . TRBV28 TGTGCCAGCAACTCACGAGGAGGAGGCCTCGCGGCCCAGTACTTC CASNSRGGGLAAQYF
TRBD1 TRBJ1-5 16 . TRBV28 TGTGCCAGCAGTCCAGAGGTTGGACAGGGGGGTCAGCCCCAGCATTTT CASSPEVGQGGQPQHF
TRBD1 TRBJ2-3 16 . TRBV4-1 TGCGCCAGCAGCCACAAGGACAGGGGGCTAAAGGATACGCAGTATTTT CASSHKDRGLKDTQYF
. TRBJ1-2 15 few TRBV28 TGTGCCAGCAGCCTCCCGGACGGGGCTTTCTATGGCTACACCTTC CASSLPDGAFYGYTF
TRBD2 TRBJ2-5 17 once TRBV4-1 TGCGCCAGCAGCCAAGATGGACTAGCTTCGGCCGTAGAGACCCAGTACTTC CASSQDGLASAVETQYF
. TRBJ2-1 14 . TRBV2 TGTGCCAGCAGTGAAGCGCTGTTAGTTGGAGAGCAGTTCTTC CASSEALLVGEQFF
. TRBJ2-1 15 . TRBV2 TGTGCCAGCAGGGTTAGCCGAGGATCCTACAATGAGCAGTTCTTC CASRVSRGSYNEQFF
TRBD2 TRBJ2-7 15 . TRBV5-1 TGCGCCAGCAGCGGACTAGCGGGAGGAAGCCACGAGCAGTACTTC CASSGLAGGSHEQYF
. TRBJ1-1 15 . TRBV5-5 TGTGCCAGCAGCTTGGAGGGATGGGTAAACACTGAAGCTTTCTTT CASSLEGWVNTEAFF
. TRBJ1-2 12 . TRBV28 TGTGCCAGCAGTTTTTCTGGGGGTGGCTACACCTTC CASSFSGGGYTF
TRBD2 TRBJ2-7 16 . TRBV19 TGTGCCAGTAGTAGGGGACTAGCGGGAGGATCCTACGAGCAGTACTTC CASSRGLAGGSYEQYF
. TRBJ2-7 14 . TRBV5-4 TGTGCCAGCAGCTTCCATGGGGGATCCTACGAGCAGTACTTC CASSFHGGSYEQYF
. TRBJ1-6 16 . TRBV5-1 TGCGCCAGCAGCCTCAACGGAGAGGTACCTAATTCACCCCTCCACTTT CASSLNGEVPNSPLHF
TRBD1 TRBJ2-7 15 . TRBV4-3 TGCGCCAGCAGCCAAGAAATGGGACAGACCTACGAGCAGTACTTC CASSQEMGQTYEQYF
TRBD1 TRBJ1-3 17 . TRBV15 TGTGCCACCAGCAGAGATTCGGGACAGGGGGCTGGAAACACCATATATTTT CATSRDSGQGAGNTIYF
. TRBJ2-2 15 . TRBV7-8 TGTGCCAGCAGCTTAGTCCTGGGCCGTGCCGGGGAGCTGTTTTTT CASSLVLGRAGELFF
TRBD1 TRBJ1-2 14 . TRBV11-2 TGTGCCAGCAGCCCCCGACAGGGGAGCTATGGCTACACCTTC CASSPRQGSYGYTF
. TRBJ1-2 14 . TRBV6-5 TGTGCCAGCACCGAACGGGGACAACTCTATGGCTACACCTTC CASTERGQLYGYTF
TRBD1 TRBJ2-1 16 . TRBV28 TGTGCCAGCAGTTTGGTCAGGGGGAGTCCCTACAATGAGCAGTTCTTC CASSLVRGSPYNEQFF